Below are 8 T cell receptor beta chains sequenced from a single sample in a study of PD-1 blockade in classical Hodgkin lymphoma. The protocol was immunoSEQ multiplex PCR, while the TCRdb copy is restricted to in-frame clones and leaves out a portion. The sample has 90,000 to 110,000 clones; 89% are singletons. Noted time point: cycle 4 day 1 (C4D1), after about 6 weeks of nivolumab. After autologous stem cell transplantation all patients relapsed, and prior brentuximab vedotin exposure differed between cohorts. Sample: peripheral blood mononuclear cells (PBMCs), taken before the fourth cycle of nivolumab. The source of these receptors is a human donor with classical Hodgkin lymphoma.

The gene calls are TRBV10-2 and TRBJ2-7; TRBD1 matches 11 bases. The CDR3 extends over 16 amino acids. Germline CDR1 reads WSHSY; CDR2 reads SAAADI. The V segment lost 3 bases and the J segment 5 bases; nucleotides outside the gene matches: 9. In nucleotides, the CDR3 is TGCGCCAGCAGTGATTATCGGGGGACAGGGGGGCACGAGCAGTACTTC. Its protein product is CASSDYRGTGGHEQYF.

The chain carries TRBV19 and TRBJ2-3; D may be TRBD2 (5 bases). The V gene's germline CDR1 is LNHDA and CDR2 SQIVND (reference sequence). This CDR3 region has 13 residues. Trimming took off 5 bases at V and 5 bases at J, with 11 bases between the two ends. DNA of the CDR3: TGTGCCAGTAGTGAGGGAGTTGGAGATACGCAGTATTTT. The encoded protein is CASSEGVGDTQYF.

The rearrangement uses TRBV6-1 and TRBJ2-1; tentative D call: TRBD2 (6 bases). The germline V and J ends were trimmed by 3 bases and 0 bases, with 9 bases remaining between them. CDR3 size: 15 residues. Germline assignment: CDR1 MNHNS and CDR2 SASEGT. The CDR3 nucleotides are TGTGCCAGCAGTGATTGGCGGGACTCCTACAATGAGCAGTTCTTC. Translating gives CASSDWRDSYNEQFF.

This sequence joins TRBV11-2 and TRBJ2-1; D is unresolved. Germline V gene sequence: CDR1 SGHAT, CDR2 FQNNGV. This CDR3 has 15 residues. V was clipped by 5 bases and J by 3 bases, with 14 bases between them. The CDR3 DNA follows: TGTGCCAGCAGCGGTGAGGCCTGGCTCTACAATGAGCAGTTCTTC. The encoded protein is CASSGEAWLYNEQFF.

Here the CDR3 DNA reads TGTGCCTGGAACGTAGGGGCCCGTGCAGCTTTCTTT. This gives the protein CAWNVGARAAFF. The genes are TRBV30 and TRBJ1-1, with D tentatively TRBD1 (5 bases). V was cut by 4 bases and J by 10 bases, with 16 bases left in between. The CDR3 runs 12 residues. Germline V gene data show CDR1 as GTSNPN and CDR2 as SVGIG (reference sequence).

The chain uses TRBV19 and TRBJ2-7, with D unresolved. This CDR3 is built from 13 residues. The germline CDR1 and CDR2 sequences are LNHDA and SQIVND (reference sequence). V was trimmed by 4 bases and J by 5 bases, leaving 12 bases between them. The CDR3 is CASSNGFVDEQYF. In DNA form, the CDR3 reads TGTGCCAGTAGTAACGGGTTTGTTGACGAGCAGTACTTC.

The chain is built from TRBV4-1 and TRBJ2-2; the match to TRBD1 covers 11 bases. This CDR3 is built from 16 residues. With V trimmed by 4 bases and J by 1 base, 2 bases remained unmatched. Germline V gene sequence: CDR1 MGHRA, CDR2 YSYEKL. CDR3 amino acids: CASSPGTGGNTGELFF. CDR3 DNA: TGCGCCAGCAGCCCCGGGACAGGGGGGAACACCGGGGAGCTGTTTTTT.

The J gene is TRBJ1-1, the V gene TRBV20-1; no definite D call. Germline V CDR1 and CDR2: DFQATT, SNEGSKA (reference sequence). The CDR3 consists of 11 residues. V was shortened by 6 bases and J by 1 base, with 6 bases between the two germline ends. CDR3 DNA sequence: TGCAGTGCGCCTCAGAACACTGAAGCTTTCTTT. Encoded protein: CSAPQNTEAFF.